The 29 T cell receptor beta chains below all came from one sample that was sequenced in a study of T cells after yellow fever vaccination. Via MiXCR, TCRdb re-called the 5' RACE reads, giving one row per CDR3 protein. This table has about 85,000 distinct CDR3 sequences, roughly 14% appearing once. The specimen comprised CD8+ T cells not binding an NS4B(214-222) dextramer, sorted from PBMCs, sampled roughly 23 days after the first yellow fever vaccination. These receptors all come from a man younger than 35 who received the YFV17D yellow fever vaccine.

The gene calls are TRBV4-3 and TRBJ1-6, with a tentative D call TRBD1 (5 bases). The CDR3 runs to 15 residues. The V end was cut by 7 bases, the J end by 8 bases, with 18 bases between. Germline V gene sequence: CDR1 LGHNA, CDR2 YSLEER. The CDR3 here is CASTPDGTADSPLHF. CDR3 bases: TGCGCCAGCACCCCGGACGGGACGGCCGATTCACCCCTCCACTTT.

The chain couples TRBV7-8 to TRBJ2-4; 7 bases are shared with TRBD1. The CDR3 has 16 residues. Trimming removed 4 bases from V and 3 bases from J; junction bases left unmatched: 9. Per germline, CDR1 SGHVS and CDR2 FQNEAQ. CDR3 region: CASSSRQGIVKNIQYF. CDR3 nucleotides: TGTGCCAGCAGCTCCCGACAGGGTATAGTCAAAAACATTCAGTACTTC.

The V gene is TRBV7-9, the J gene TRBJ1-4, with D possibly matching TRBD1 (6 bases). The germline V gene encodes CDR1 SEHNR and CDR2 FQNEAQ (reference sequence). The germline V and J ends were trimmed by 5 bases and 7 bases, with 14 bases remaining between them. The CDR3 runs to 14 residues. DNA for the CDR3: TGTGCCAGCAGCCCCATGGGGGGCGGTGAAAAACTGTTTTTT. It encodes CASSPMGGGEKLFF.

The J gene is TRBJ2-5, the V gene TRBV28; no firm D call. CDR1 and CDR2 from the germline V gene are MDHEN and SYDVKM. The CDR3 covers 12 residues. The V end lost 6 bases, the J end lost 4 bases, and 9 bases lay between the germline ends. CDR3 sequence (DNA): TGTGCCAGCAGCAGGTTTGGAGAGACCCAGTACTTC. Protein: CASSRFGETQYF.

This clonotype was counted ten times or more. The CDR3 reads CSVEDTGVVAKNIQYF. CDR3 sequence (DNA): TGCAGCGTTGAAGACACAGGGGTGGTGGCCAAAAACATTCAGTACTTC. The chain carries TRBV29-1 and TRBJ2-4; TRBD1 matches at 7 bases. After removal of 0 bases from V and 1 base from J, the junction contained 6 bases not matched to a gene. This CDR3 region has 16 residues. Germline V gene sequence: CDR1 SQVTM, CDR2 ANQGSEA.

This clonotype came up many times. The rearrangement uses TRBV20-1 and TRBJ2-7; TRBD1 might be the D (6 bases). Trimming took 2 bases from V and 7 from J, leaving 12 bases between them. The germline V gene has CDR1 DFQATT and CDR2 SNEGSKA (reference sequence). This CDR3 has 12 residues. CDR3 coding DNA: TGCAGTGCTAGACACAGGGTGGGGGAGCAGTACTTC. This sequence encodes CSARHRVGEQYF.

V is TRBV20-1 and J is TRBJ1-2, with TRBD1 matching 7 bases. The germline V gene encodes CDR1 DFQATT and CDR2 SNEGSKA (reference sequence). V shed 1 base, J shed 4 bases, and the junction held 3 bases outside the gene matches. This CDR3 is 13 amino acids long. The CDR3 loop is CSARATGLYGYTF. The CDR3 coding sequence is TGCAGTGCTAGAGCGACAGGGCTCTATGGCTACACCTTC.

On this clonotype: An end of the junction does not agree with germline; a read error may underlie this. This chain connects TRBV7-9 to TRBJ1-5; 8 bases are a match to TRBD1. CDR1 is SEHNR and CDR2 is FQNEAQ in the germline V gene (reference sequence). This CDR3 is 15 amino acids long. DNA of the CDR3: TGTGCCAGCAGCACGGACAGGGCCGAGGCACAGCCCGAGCATTTT. It specifies CASSTDRAEAQPEHF. The variable domain in full, with the rest retrieved from reference TRBV7-9 and TRBJ1-5, is DTGVSQNPRHKITKRGQNVTFRCDPISEHNRLYWYRQTLGQGPEFLTYFQNEAQLEKSRLLSDRFSAERPKGSFSTLEIQRTEQGDSAMYLCASSTDRAEAQPEHFGDGTRLSIL.

This rearrangement joins TRBV6-2 or TRBV6-3 to TRBJ2-7; a weak D match, TRBD1 (5 bases). CDR3 length: 12 residues. Per germline, CDR1 MNHEY and CDR2 SVGEGT. With 4 bases removed from V and 3 bases from J, the gap between germline ends came to 7 bases. The CDR3 nucleotides are TGTGCCAGCAGTTTCCAGGGCTACGAGCAGTACTTC. It is translated as CASSFQGYEQYF.

The J gene is TRBJ1-2, the V gene TRBV5-1; 8 bases map to TRBD1. The CDR3 runs to 13 residues. Germline V CDR1 and CDR2: SGHRS, YFSETQ. V was pared by 4 bases and J by 8 bases, with 7 bases of the junction left unmatched. CDR3 in amino acids: CASSMGQVHGYTF. CDR3 nucleotides: TGCGCCAGCAGCATGGGACAGGTCCACGGCTACACCTTC. Full variable domain (outside the CDR3, taken from reference TRBV5-1 and TRBJ1-2): KAGVTQTPRYLIKTRGQQVTLSCSPISGHRSVSWYQQTPGQGLQFLFEYFSETQRNKGNFPGRFSGRQFSNSRSEMNVSTLELGDSALYLCASSMGQVHGYTFGSGTRLTVV.

This sequence joins TRBV6-5 and TRBJ1-5; TRBD1 matches 9 bases. J lost 6 bases, V lost 4 bases, and 7 bases had no gene match. CDR1 is MNHEY and CDR2 is SVGAGI in the germline V gene. This CDR3 comprises 15 residues. The chain's CDR3 is CASSSTGGSGQPQHF. CDR3 nucleotide sequence: TGTGCCAGCAGTTCGACAGGGGGTTCGGGTCAGCCCCAGCATTTT.

This clonotype was detected many times. This chain uses TRBV12-3 or TRBV12-4 with TRBJ2-1; D is undetermined. The CDR3 is made up of 10 amino acids. The V and J ends lost 1 base and 8 bases respectively, with 0 bases between them. CDR3 DNA: TGTGCCAGCAGTTTAGATGAGCAGTTCTTC. Translated, it gives CASSLDEQFF.

V usage is TRBV7-9 and J usage is TRBJ2-3; the D is unclear. V was cut by 5 bases and J by 7 bases, with 16 bases left in between. The CDR3 runs to 14 residues. Germline-derived CDR1 and CDR2 are SEHNR and FQNEAQ (reference sequence). CDR3 protein: CASSPDTSAHTQYF. CDR3 nucleotides: TGTGCCAGCAGCCCTGACACCAGCGCCCATACGCAGTATTTT.

This chain joins TRBV20-1 and TRBJ2-1; 10 bases agree with TRBD2. The J segment lost 1 base and the V segment lost 5 bases, leaving 5 bases of the junction unmatched. Per germline, CDR1 DFQATT and CDR2 SNEGSKA (reference sequence). This CDR3 is 15 amino acids long. CDR3 coding DNA: TGCAGTGCTGACAGCGGGGGGGTGTCCTACAATGAGCAGTTCTTC. Its translation is CSADSGGVSYNEQFF.

This clonotype came up a few times. The chain uses TRBV5-5 and TRBJ2-1, with 9 bases identical to TRBD1. The germline gives CDR1 SGHKS, CDR2 YYEKEE (reference sequence). Trimming cost V 0 bases and J 2 bases; bases outside gene matches: 6. The CDR3 totals 17 residues. Here the CDR3 DNA reads TGTGCCAGCAGCTTGGCGCCGGGACAGGGCCCCTACAATGAGCAGTTCTTC. This translates into CASSLAPGQGPYNEQFF.

This clonotype was seen more than once but under ten times. This sequence joins TRBV10-3 and TRBJ2-3; TRBD2 aligns across 8 bases. The CDR3 sequence is 13 residues long. CDR1 ENHRY and CDR2 SYGVKD come from the germline V gene. Unmatched junction bases numbered 6, after V lost 11 bases and J lost 2 bases. Here the CDR3 reads CAFGGADTDTQYF. The CDR3 coding sequence is TGTGCCTTCGGGGGGGCTGACACAGATACGCAGTATTTT.

In this sample, this clonotype turned up a few times. The rearrangement links TRBV6-2 or TRBV6-3 to TRBJ1-1; no firm D call. Germline V gene lookup returns CDR1 MNHEY and CDR2 SVGEGT. This CDR3 is 14 amino acids long. Trimming removed 6 bases from V and 4 bases from J, with 15 bases in between. The CDR3 bases are TGTGCCAGCAGCTTCCTGTCTCGGAGCACTGAAGCTTTCTTT. Amino acid sequence: CASSFLSRSTEAFF.

The chain uses TRBV9 and TRBJ1-2, with TRBD1 matching over 7 bases. The CDR3 runs 15 residues. Per germline, CDR1 SGDLS and CDR2 YYNGEE. V was clipped by 3 bases and J by 4 bases; unmatched bases: 9. The CDR3 sequence is CASSDPGGRGYGYTF. The CDR3 DNA reads TGTGCCAGCAGCGACCCAGGGGGTAGGGGCTATGGCTACACCTTC.

The rearrangement links TRBV4-1 to TRBJ1-2, with D tentatively TRBD1 (5 bases). V was cut by 4 bases and J by 10 bases, with 19 bases left in between. Germline values: CDR1 MGHRA, CDR2 YSYEKL. CDR3 size: 14 residues. CDR3 bases: TGCGCCAGCAGCCCCATAGGGAGGGGCGCCTTCTACACCTTC. This gives the protein CASSPIGRGAFYTF.

This chain links TRBV6-5 with TRBJ2-5; 7 bases align to TRBD2. Germline-derived CDR1 and CDR2 are MNHEY and SVGAGI. The CDR3 loop spans 16 amino acids. J gave up 2 bases and V 8 bases, and 14 bases lay outside the gene matches. CDR3 protein: CASQGVASGEQETQYF. The CDR3 DNA reads TGTGCCAGCCAGGGTGTTGCAAGCGGGGAGCAAGAGACCCAGTACTTC.

This chain links TRBV5-4 with TRBJ2-1; a weak D match, TRBD1 (5 bases). There are 13 residues in the CDR3. The V end was cut by 3 bases, the J end by 8 bases, with 12 bases between. Germline V gives CDR1 SGHNT, CDR2 YYREEE (reference sequence). The CDR3 bases are TGTGCCAGCAGCTCGCAGGGTCCGCATGAGCAGTTCTTC. This sequence encodes CASSSQGPHEQFF.

The table lists this clonotype with a few counts. J is TRBJ2-1 and V is TRBV6-4; the match to TRBD2 covers 9 bases. Germline V gene sequence: CDR1 MRHNA, CDR2 SNTAGT. The CDR3 sequence is 15 residues long. J gave up 7 bases and V 0 bases, and 4 bases lay outside the gene matches. The CDR3 nucleotides read TGTGCCAGCAGTGACTCGGCGGGGGGGAATAATGAGCAGTTCTTC. Protein sequence: CASSDSAGGNNEQFF.

This clonotype showed up just a few times. The V gene is TRBV3-1, the J gene TRBJ2-3, with TRBD2 identical over 10 bases. V was clipped by 5 bases and J by 4 bases; unmatched bases: 6. Per the germline V gene, CDR1 is LGHDT and CDR2 is YNNKEL (reference sequence). This CDR3 spans 15 amino acids. The CDR3 DNA reads TGTGCCAGCAGCTCCCTAGCGGGGGCCCCAGATACGCAGTATTTT. It is translated as CASSSLAGAPDTQYF.

This clonotype has only a few counts. The V gene is TRBV19, the J gene TRBJ2-1; D unresolved. V was shortened by 5 bases and J by 6 bases, with 8 bases between the two germline ends. Germline assignment: CDR1 LNHDA and CDR2 SQIVND (reference sequence). This CDR3 has 12 residues. This CDR3 reads CASSWTTNEQFF. CDR3 bases: TGTGCCAGTAGTTGGACGACCAATGAGCAGTTCTTC.

This clonotype was counted a few times. One junction end disagrees with the germline gene, perhaps due to a read error. The chain employs TRBV20-1 and TRBJ2-1, with D possibly matching TRBD2 (7 bases). Looked up from germline, CDR1 is DFQATT and CDR2 is SNEGSKA (reference sequence). CDR3 length: 14 amino acids. CDR3 DNA sequence: TGCAGTGCCAGAGAGGGGGGGCCCGACAATGAGCAGTTCTTC. This encodes CSAREGGPDNEQFF.

This clonotype came up a few times. V is TRBV6-2 or TRBV6-3 and J is TRBJ1-2, with D possibly matching TRBD1 (5 bases). V was shortened by 0 bases and J by 6 bases, with 14 bases between the two germline ends. The length of the CDR3 is 15 residues. The germline gives CDR1 MNHEY, CDR2 SVGEGT. The CDR3 DNA follows: TGTGCCAGCAGTTACTCGAGAGGGGTCAGGAATGGCTACACCTTC. It specifies CASSYSRGVRNGYTF.

This clonotype was seen a handful of times. The chain uses TRBV11-2 and TRBJ2-6; the D is unclear. The CDR3 contains 11 residues. The germline V gene has CDR1 SGHAT and CDR2 FQNNGV. V was pared by 5 bases and J by 12 bases, with 8 bases between. The DNA of the CDR3 is TGTGCCAGCAGCCCCTCTTTCGTCCTGACTTTC. Translated, it gives CASSPSFVLTF.

The chain has TRBV4-3 and TRBJ2-7; TRBD1 matches at 9 bases. The CDR3 is made up of 17 amino acids. Germline CDR1 reads LGHNA; CDR2 reads YSLEER. V dropped 0 bases and J dropped 5; count of bases not matched to a gene: 11. In nucleotides, the CDR3 is TGCGCCAGCAGCCAAGATATAGAACAGGGGGCTCGGGACGAGCAGTACTTC. Its translation: CASSQDIEQGARDEQYF.

This chain connects TRBV12-3 or TRBV12-4 to TRBJ1-2, with a tentative D call TRBD1 (5 bases). The CDR3 has 15 residues. Trimming took off 2 bases at V and 0 bases at J, with 10 bases between the two ends. The CDR3 coding sequence is TGTGCCAGCAGTTTAAGGGCAGGGCCTAACTATGGCTACACCTTC. Residues: CASSLRAGPNYGYTF.